This T cell receptor beta chain was sequenced in a study of blood T cell repertoires in COVID-19. For the study at large: Nucleic acid was either cDNA or gDNA, and it came from T cells, B-cell-depleted T cells, or PBMCs.

Generated by immunoSEQ multiplex PCR, the TCRdb table keeps only in-frame clones and is missing some. This sample has 400,000 to 550,000 clones, with 70% to 90% found just once. Participants' own reports of clinical history determined their cohort assignment. Germline CDR1 reads SEHNR; CDR2 reads FQNEAQ (reference sequence). With V trimmed by 9 bases and J by 6 bases, 12 bases remained unmatched. There are 15 residues in the CDR3. This TCR came from a woman between 18 and 29 years old with acute COVID-19. The chain couples TRBV7-9 to TRBJ2-1, with 9 bases that match TRBD1. The source material was PBMCs or T cells enriched from blood (not recorded which). The CDR3 loop reads CASTPPGTGLNEQFF. The CDR3, as DNA: TGTGCCAGTACCCCGCCCGGGACAGGGCTCAATGAGCAGTTCTTC.